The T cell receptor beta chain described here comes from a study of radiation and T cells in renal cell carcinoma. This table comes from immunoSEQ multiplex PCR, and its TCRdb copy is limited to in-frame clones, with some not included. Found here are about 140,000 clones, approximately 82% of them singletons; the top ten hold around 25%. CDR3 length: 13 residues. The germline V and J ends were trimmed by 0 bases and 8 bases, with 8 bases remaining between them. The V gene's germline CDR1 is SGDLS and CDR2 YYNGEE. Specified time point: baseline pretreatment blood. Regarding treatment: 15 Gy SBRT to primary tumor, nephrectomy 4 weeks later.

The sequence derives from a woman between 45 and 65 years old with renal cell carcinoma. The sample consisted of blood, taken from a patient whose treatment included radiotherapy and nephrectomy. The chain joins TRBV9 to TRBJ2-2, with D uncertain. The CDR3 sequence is CASSVATEGELFF. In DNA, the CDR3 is TGTGCCAGCAGCGTAGCTACGGAGGGGGAGCTGTTTTTT.